This section outlines one TCR beta chain sequence together with its context. Antigen specificity is unknown. V lost 2 bases and J lost 2, with 7 bases in between. In germline, CDR1 is SGHTA, CDR2 FQGTGA. The CDR3 extends over 15 amino acids. TCRdb independently ran MiXCR on the 5' RACE reads; one entry per CDR3 protein. The data show about 520,000 distinct CDR3 sequences, with 20% to 25% seen just once and 0.91% held by the top ten. The data are from a study of identical twins. Study observations and caveats: The study found that models underestimated out-of-frame TCR alpha sharing in monozygotic twins.

Everyone who gave samples was a healthy Caucasian. These same data were also listed under a study on T cells expressing NK-cell markers. That study adds: Within the sequenced cohort of eight donors, seven exhibited HCMV seropositivity and one was seronegative. Only alpha-beta TCR T cells were sorted in several experiments, using an anti-gamma-delta TCR antibody.

This chain connects TRBV7-3 to TRBJ2-6; D perhaps matches TRBD1 (6 bases). Sequences were obtained from CD4+ T cells sorted from blood. The receptor comes from a young woman in good health. The CDR3 bases are TGTGCCAGCAGCTTACGGACAGCTGGGGCCAACGTCCTGACTTTC. It yields the protein CASSLRTAGANVLTF.